These T cell receptor beta chains were read from a single sample in a study of regulatory T cells in long-lasting Graves disease. TCRdb passed the multiplex PCR reads through MiXCR, listing each CDR3 protein once. The sample contains 420,000 or so distinct CDR3 sequences, about a sixth of which appear only once. These same records also appear under a second study, on T cells in Graves' hyperthyroidism and ophthalmopathy.

This material consisted of peripheral blood mononuclear cells (PBMCs), taken at new diagnosis, from a patient treated with antithyroid drugs. All receptors derive from a woman under 30 with Graves disease. Each CDR3 is given with its conserved first and last residue. Each record gives: J gene, clone size, V gene, D gene, CDR3 DNA, CDR3 protein. The D gene is left open where the match is weak. Not every row has a clone size; where given, it reads once, few, many or a size class.

TRBJ1-3,-,TRBV7-9,-,TGTGCCAGCAACCAAGTTTTGGGGGCCTCTGGAAACACCATATATTTT,CASNQVLGASGNTIYF
TRBJ2-3,many,TRBV27,-,TGTGCCAGCAGTACCAGAGCCGAAAGGGATACGCAGTATTTT,CASSTRAERDTQYF
TRBJ2-5,few,TRBV6-5,-,TGTGCCAGCAGTTTCGGACCGCAAGAGACCCAGTACTTC,CASSFGPQETQYF
TRBJ2-1,many,TRBV6-2/TRBV6-3,-,TGTGCCAGCACCGGACTCTATGAGCAGTTCTTC,CASTGLYEQFF
TRBJ2-1,many,TRBV29-1,TRBD2,TGCAGCGTTAAAGCCGGGACTAGCGGGAGAAATGAGCAGTTCTTC,CSVKAGTSGRNEQFF
TRBJ1-6,-,TRBV3-1,-,TGTGCCAGCAGCGCCACGGGTTCACCCCTCCACTTT,CASSATGSPLHF
TRBJ2-5,-,TRBV11-2,TRBD2,TGTGCCAGCAGCTTAGCTTTACTAGCGGGAGAGCCCCAAGAGACCCAGTACTTC,CASSLALLAGEPQETQYF
TRBJ2-7,many,TRBV10-3,TRBD1,TGTGCCATCAGTGAGTCGGGACAGGGGCACGAGCAGTACTTC,CAISESGQGHEQYF
TRBJ2-7,-,TRBV20-1,-,TGCAGTGCTAGGATCGGTTCCCCCTACGAGGGGCAGTACTTC,CSARIGSPYEGQYF
TRBJ2-7,few,TRBV28,-,TGTGCCAGCAGTTTATACTTGCTCGAGCAGTACTTC,CASSLYLLEQYF
TRBJ2-7,few,TRBV25-1,TRBD2,TGTGCCCTTATCCAGGGACTATACTACGAGCAGTACTTC,CALIQGLYYEQYF
TRBJ1-1,few,TRBV29-1,-,TGCAGCGGGAGAAATACGAACACTGAAGCTTTCTTT,CSGRNTNTEAFF
TRBJ2-2,many,TRBV20-1,TRBD2,TGCAGTGCTAGAACTAAAGCGGGAGGGCTTAACGGGGAGCTGTTTTTT,CSARTKAGGLNGELFF
TRBJ2-3,-,TRBV7-3,-,TGTGCCAGCAGCTTAACTCGAGGGGATACGCAGTATTTT,CASSLTRGDTQYF
TRBJ1-4,-,TRBV20-1,-,TGCAGTGCTAGCTTTGGGAGTGGCCTAAATGAAAAACTGTTTTTT,CSASFGSGLNEKLFF
TRBJ2-7,many,TRBV2,-,TGTGCCAGCGTCCTGATTAGGGGCGAGCAGTACTTC,CASVLIRGEQYF
TRBJ2-2,many,TRBV27,TRBD2,TGTGCCAGCAGTTTTTTAGCGGGGACGAACACCGGGGAGCTGTTTTTT,CASSFLAGTNTGELFF
TRBJ1-2,-,TRBV6-2/TRBV6-3,TRBD1,TGTGCCAGCAGCAAGCAGGGGGCTTTTGGCTACACCTTC,CASSKQGAFGYTF
TRBJ2-5,-,TRBV9,TRBD2,TGTGCCAGCAGCGTAGCGGGAGGGACAGAGACCCAGTACTTC,CASSVAGGTETQYF
TRBJ2-3,many,TRBV28,TRBD2,TGTGCCAGCAGTCCAGGGGGACTAGCGGGAACAGATACGCAGTATTTT,CASSPGGLAGTDTQYF
TRBJ2-1,many,TRBV27,-,TGTGCCAGCAGTTTTTGGCAGGGGCTAGGGTTGGCTGAGCAGTTCTTC,CASSFWQGLGLAEQFF
TRBJ1-1,many,TRBV30,-,TGTGCCTGGACCACGGGGGGTGCTGAAGCTTTCTTT,CAWTTGGAEAFF
TRBJ2-7,many,TRBV7-9,-,TGTGCCAGCAGCTTACTGCTTTCTTACGAGCAGTACTTC,CASSLLLSYEQYF
TRBJ1-1,few,TRBV14,-,TGTGCCAGCAGCCAATTCTTAGCGGGGGCTAACACTGAAGCTTTCTTT,CASSQFLAGANTEAFF
TRBJ1-1,-,TRBV30,TRBD1,TGTGCCTGGAGCAGGGGGCTACCCGAAGCTTTCTTT,CAWSRGLPEAFF
TRBJ2-5,many,TRBV11-3,TRBD1,TGTGCCAGCAGCCCCGGGACAGGGGCTGGGGAGACCCAGTACTTC,CASSPGTGAGETQYF
TRBJ2-2,many,TRBV20-1,TRBD1,TGCAGTGCTAGAGATCCTACGACAGGGCTCACCGGGGAGCTGTTTTTT,CSARDPTTGLTGELFF
TRBJ2-5,many,TRBV6-1,-,TGTGCCAGCAGCCCCCGCGGAGGGGAGACCCAGTACTTC,CASSPRGGETQYF
TRBJ2-3,few,TRBV5-1,TRBD2,TGCGCCAGCAGCTTCCTGGCGGGAGCGACAGATACGCAGTATTTT,CASSFLAGATDTQYF
TRBJ2-1,few,TRBV11-3,TRBD1,TGTGCCAGCAGCCCTTTGACAGGGCCGTCCTACAATGAGCAGTTCTTC,CASSPLTGPSYNEQFF
TRBJ2-5,many,TRBV20-1,TRBD2,TGCAGTGCTAGAGATAGGCTAGCGGGAGTGGAGACCCAGTACTTC,CSARDRLAGVETQYF
TRBJ2-5,-,TRBV6-1,-,TGTGCCAGCAGAGGTTCGGGGTCCCAAGAGACCCAGTACTTC,CASRGSGSQETQYF
TRBJ1-2,-,TRBV20-1,-,TGCAGTGCTAGAGTTGAGGGTAGGAATGGCTACACCTTC,CSARVEGRNGYTF
TRBJ2-2,many,TRBV28,TRBD2,TGTGCCAGCAGGGGGACTAGCGGGTCTTCCGGGGAGCTGTTTTTT,CASRGTSGSSGELFF
TRBJ2-7,many,TRBV6-5,TRBD2,TGTGCCAGCAGTTACGCCCGAAGACTAGCGGGCTCCTACGAGCAGTACTTC,CASSYARRLAGSYEQYF
TRBJ1-6,once,TRBV28,TRBD1,TGTGCCAGCAGTTCCGGGACAGGGTATAATTCACCCCTCCACTTT,CASSSGTGYNSPLHF
TRBJ2-7,many,TRBV28,-,TGTGCCAGCATAACATACGGACAGTCCTACGAGCAGTACTTC,CASITYGQSYEQYF
TRBJ1-1,many,TRBV4-2,TRBD1,TGTGCCAGCAGCCAAGAGGGGACAGGACAGACCACTGAAGCTTTCTTT,CASSQEGTGQTTEAFF
TRBJ2-5,many,TRBV18,TRBD2,TGTGCCAGCTCACCAGCTAGCGGGGAGACCCAGTACTTC,CASSPASGETQYF
TRBJ1-5,once,TRBV4-2,-,TGTGCCAGCAGCCAACAGGACAGCGATCAGCCCCAGCATTTT,CASSQQDSDQPQHF
TRBJ2-1,few,TRBV6-5,-,TGTGCCAGCAGTTTAATGGTCTCCTCGGCGGATGAGCAGTTCTTC,CASSLMVSSADEQFF
TRBJ2-5,many,TRBV28,-,TGTGCCAGCACTAGGGCCCAAGAGACCCAGTACTTC,CASTRAQETQYF
TRBJ2-3,-,TRBV19,TRBD1,TGTGCCAGTAGTATAGCGGACAGGGACTTAACAGATACGCAGTATTTT,CASSIADRDLTDTQYF
TRBJ2-3,many,TRBV6-1,TRBD2,TGTGCCAGCAGTCCGCCCGGGAGGGGAGATACGCAGTATTTT,CASSPPGRGDTQYF
TRBJ2-1,many,TRBV11-2,-,TGTGCCAGCAGCACTAAACAGGGATTCGATGAGCAGTTCTTC,CASSTKQGFDEQFF